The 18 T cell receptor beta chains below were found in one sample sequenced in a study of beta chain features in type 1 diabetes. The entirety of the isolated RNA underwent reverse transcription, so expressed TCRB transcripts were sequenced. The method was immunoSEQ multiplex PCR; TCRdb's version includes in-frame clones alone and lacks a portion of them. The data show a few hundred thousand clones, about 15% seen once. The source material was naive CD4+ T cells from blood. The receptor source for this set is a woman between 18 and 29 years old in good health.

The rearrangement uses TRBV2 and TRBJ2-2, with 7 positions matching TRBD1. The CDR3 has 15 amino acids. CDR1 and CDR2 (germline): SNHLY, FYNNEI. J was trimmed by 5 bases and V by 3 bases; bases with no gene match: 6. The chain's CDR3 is CASSEQGVWTGELFF. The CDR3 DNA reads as TGTGCCAGCAGTGAGCAGGGGGTGTGGACCGGGGAGCTGTTTTTT.

CDR3 sequence reads: CASSLYSSYNEQFF. The CDR3 DNA sequence: TGTGCCAGCAGCTTATACAGCTCCTACAATGAGCAGTTCTTC. This chain links TRBV7-9 with TRBJ2-1; no clear D. The V and J ends lost 2 bases and 0 bases respectively, with 5 bases between them. The CDR3 length is 14 residues. The germline V gene encodes CDR1 SEHNR and CDR2 FQNEAQ (reference sequence). The full variable domain, completed using reference TRBV7-9 and TRBJ2-1, is DTGVSQNPRHKITKRGQNVTFRCDPISEHNRLYWYRQTLGQGPEFLTYFQNEAQLEKSRLLSDRFSAERPKGSFSTLEIQRTEQGDSAMYLCASSLYSSYNEQFFGPGTRLTVL.

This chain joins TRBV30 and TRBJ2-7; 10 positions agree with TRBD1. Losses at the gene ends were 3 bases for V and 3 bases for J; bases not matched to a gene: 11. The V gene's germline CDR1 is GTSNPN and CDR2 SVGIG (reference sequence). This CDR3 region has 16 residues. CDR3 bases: TGTGCCTGGAGAGAGTTACCGGGACAGGGGTTCTACGAGCAGTACTTC. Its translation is CAWRELPGQGFYEQYF. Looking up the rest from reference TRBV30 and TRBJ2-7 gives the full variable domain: SQTIHQWPATLVQPVGSPLSLECTVEGTSNPNLYWYRQAAGRGLQLLFYSVGIGQISSEVPQNLSASRPQDRQFILSSKKLLLSDSGFYLCAWRELPGQGFYEQYFGPGTRLTVT.

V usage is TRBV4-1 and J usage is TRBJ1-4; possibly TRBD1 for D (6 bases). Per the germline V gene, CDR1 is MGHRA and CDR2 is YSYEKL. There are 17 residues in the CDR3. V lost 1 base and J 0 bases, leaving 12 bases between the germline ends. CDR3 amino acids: CASSQVYKGATNEKLFF. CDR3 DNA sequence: TGCGCCAGCAGCCAAGTATACAAGGGGGCAACTAATGAAAAACTGTTTTTT.

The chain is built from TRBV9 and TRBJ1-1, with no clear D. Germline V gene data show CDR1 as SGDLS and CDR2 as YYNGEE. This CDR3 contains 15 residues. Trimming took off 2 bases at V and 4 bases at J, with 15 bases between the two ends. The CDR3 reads CASSVGVGVVTEAFF. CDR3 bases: TGTGCCAGCAGCGTGGGAGTCGGGGTCGTCACTGAAGCTTTCTTT.

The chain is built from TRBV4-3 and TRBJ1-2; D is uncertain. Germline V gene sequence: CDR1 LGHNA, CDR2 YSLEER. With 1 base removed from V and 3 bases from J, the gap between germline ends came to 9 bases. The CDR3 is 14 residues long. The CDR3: CASSQVSGDYGYTF. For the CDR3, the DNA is TGCGCCAGCAGCCAAGTCTCCGGGGACTATGGCTACACCTTC.

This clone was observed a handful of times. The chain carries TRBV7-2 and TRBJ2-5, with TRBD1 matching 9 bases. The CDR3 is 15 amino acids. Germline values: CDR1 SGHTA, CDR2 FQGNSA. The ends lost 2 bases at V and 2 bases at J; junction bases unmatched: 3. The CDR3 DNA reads TGTGCCAGCAGCTTAAACGGACAGGGGCAAGAGACCCAGTACTTC. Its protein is CASSLNGQGQETQYF.

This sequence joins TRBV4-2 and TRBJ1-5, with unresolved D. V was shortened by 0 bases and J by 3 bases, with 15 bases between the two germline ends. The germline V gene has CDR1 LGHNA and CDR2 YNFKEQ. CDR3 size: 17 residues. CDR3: CASSQDAGLWDNQPQHF. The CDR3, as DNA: TGTGCCAGCAGCCAAGATGCGGGCCTCTGGGACAATCAGCCCCAGCATTTT.

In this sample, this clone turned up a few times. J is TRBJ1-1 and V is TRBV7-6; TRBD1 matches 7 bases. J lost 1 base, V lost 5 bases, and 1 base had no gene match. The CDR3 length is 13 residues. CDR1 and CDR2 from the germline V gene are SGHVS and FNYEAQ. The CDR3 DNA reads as TGTGCCAGCAGCCGGACAGGGAACACTGAAGCTTTCTTT. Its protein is CASSRTGNTEAFF.

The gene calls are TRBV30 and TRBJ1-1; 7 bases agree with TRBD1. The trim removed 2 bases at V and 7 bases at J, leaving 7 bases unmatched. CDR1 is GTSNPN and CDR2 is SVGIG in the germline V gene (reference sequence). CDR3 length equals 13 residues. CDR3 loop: CAWSLGGFGEAFF. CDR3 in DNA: TGTGCCTGGAGTTTAGGGGGCTTTGGTGAAGCTTTCTTT.

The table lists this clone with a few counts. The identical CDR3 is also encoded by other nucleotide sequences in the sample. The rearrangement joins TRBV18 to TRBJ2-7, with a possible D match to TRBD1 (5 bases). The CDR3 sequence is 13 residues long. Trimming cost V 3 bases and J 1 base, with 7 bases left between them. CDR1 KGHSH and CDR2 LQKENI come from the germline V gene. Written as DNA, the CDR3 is TGTGCCAGCTCACCGCAGGGTTCCTACGAGCAGTACTTC. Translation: CASSPQGSYEQYF.

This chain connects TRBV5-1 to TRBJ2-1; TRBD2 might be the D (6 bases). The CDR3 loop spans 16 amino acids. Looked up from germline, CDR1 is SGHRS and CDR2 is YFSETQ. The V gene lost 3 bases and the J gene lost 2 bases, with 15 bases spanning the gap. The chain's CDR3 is CASSSSGRITYNEQFF. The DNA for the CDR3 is TGCGCCAGCAGCTCTTCTGGGAGGATAACCTACAATGAGCAGTTCTTC.

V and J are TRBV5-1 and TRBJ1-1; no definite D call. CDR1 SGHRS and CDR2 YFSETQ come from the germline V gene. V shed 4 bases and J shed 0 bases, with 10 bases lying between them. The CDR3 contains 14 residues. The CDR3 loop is CASSPRQLNTEAFF. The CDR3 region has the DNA TGCGCCAGCAGCCCCAGGCAGCTGAACACTGAAGCTTTCTTT.

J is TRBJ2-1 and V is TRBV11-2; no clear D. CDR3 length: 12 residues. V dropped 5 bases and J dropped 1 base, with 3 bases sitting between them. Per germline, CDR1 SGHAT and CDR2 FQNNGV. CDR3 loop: CASSPSYNEQFF. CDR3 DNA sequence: TGTGCCAGCAGCCCTTCCTACAATGAGCAGTTCTTC.

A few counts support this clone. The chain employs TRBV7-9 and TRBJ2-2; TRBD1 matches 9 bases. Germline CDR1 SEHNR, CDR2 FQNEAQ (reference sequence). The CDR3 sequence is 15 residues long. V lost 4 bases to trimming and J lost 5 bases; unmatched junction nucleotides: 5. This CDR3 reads CASSSGQGITGELFF. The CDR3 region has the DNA TGTGCCAGCAGCTCCGGACAGGGGATAACCGGGGAGCTGTTTTTT.

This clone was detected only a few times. CDR3 bases: TGTGCCAGCAGCTTGACTAGCGGGAGTGATACGCAGTATTTT. It specifies CASSLTSGSDTQYF. The rearrangement links TRBV7-9 to TRBJ2-3; 12 bases fit TRBD2. V shed 3 bases and J 6 bases; nucleotides not matched to a gene: 1. The CDR3 extends over 14 amino acids. Germline lookup yields CDR1 SEHNR and CDR2 FQNEAQ (reference sequence).

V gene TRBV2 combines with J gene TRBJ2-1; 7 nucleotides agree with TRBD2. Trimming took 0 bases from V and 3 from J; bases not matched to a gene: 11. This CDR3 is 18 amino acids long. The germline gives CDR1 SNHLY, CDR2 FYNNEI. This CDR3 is CASSEALRGGSVYNEQFF. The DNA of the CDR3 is TGTGCCAGCAGTGAAGCGCTTCGAGGCGGGAGTGTCTACAATGAGCAGTTCTTC.

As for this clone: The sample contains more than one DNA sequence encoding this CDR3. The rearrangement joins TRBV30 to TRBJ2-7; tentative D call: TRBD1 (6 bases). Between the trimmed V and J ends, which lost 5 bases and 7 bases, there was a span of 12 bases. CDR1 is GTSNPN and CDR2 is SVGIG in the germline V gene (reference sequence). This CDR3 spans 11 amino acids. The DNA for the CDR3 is TGTGCCTGGTCTACAGGGTATGAGCAGTACTTC. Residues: CAWSTGYEQYF.